This T cell receptor beta chain was recorded in a study of blood T cell repertoires in COVID-19. Study-wide background: Acute-phase and convalescent COVID-19 samples originated in the United States, Italy and Spain. In each case, the material was cDNA or gDNA derived from T cells, B-cell-depleted T cells, or PBMCs.

From germline, CDR1 is WSHSY and CDR2 SAAADI. The V gene lost 7 bases and the J gene lost 2 bases, with 14 bases spanning the gap. The CDR3 has 14 residues. In this sample, this clone turned up a few times. In the study's own analysis: Scientists estimated how many nucleated cells there were by amplifying reference gene primers. Libraries were prepared by immunoSEQ multiplex PCR; TCRdb keeps only in-frame clonotypes and omits some of them. That table is the source of V, J and clone size, and D and trimming were worked out from the DNA. The repertoire holds under 250,000 clones, with about 86% as singletons.

The specimen sequenced was peripheral blood. This rearrangement joins TRBV10-2 to TRBJ1-1; tentatively, D is TRBD1 (6 bases). The clonotype was recovered from a woman aged 25 to 39 who had recovered from COVID-19. CDR3 in DNA: TGCGCCAGCACCCCGACAGGACCCAACACTGAAGCTTTCTTT. Translating gives CASTPTGPNTEAFF.